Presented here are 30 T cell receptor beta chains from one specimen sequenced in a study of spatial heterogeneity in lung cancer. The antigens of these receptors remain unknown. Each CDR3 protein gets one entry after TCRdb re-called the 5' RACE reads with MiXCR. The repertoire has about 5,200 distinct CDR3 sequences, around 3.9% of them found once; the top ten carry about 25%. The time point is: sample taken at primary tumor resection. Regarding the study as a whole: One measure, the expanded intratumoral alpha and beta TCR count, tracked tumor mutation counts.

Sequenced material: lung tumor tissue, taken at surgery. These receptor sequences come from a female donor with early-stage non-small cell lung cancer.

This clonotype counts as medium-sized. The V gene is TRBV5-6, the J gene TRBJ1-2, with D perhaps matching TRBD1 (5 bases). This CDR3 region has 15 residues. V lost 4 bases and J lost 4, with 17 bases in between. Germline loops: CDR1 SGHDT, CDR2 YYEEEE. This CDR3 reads CASSQPGPGTYGYTF. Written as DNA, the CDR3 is TGTGCCAGCAGCCAACCGGGGCCTGGGACCTATGGCTACACCTTC.

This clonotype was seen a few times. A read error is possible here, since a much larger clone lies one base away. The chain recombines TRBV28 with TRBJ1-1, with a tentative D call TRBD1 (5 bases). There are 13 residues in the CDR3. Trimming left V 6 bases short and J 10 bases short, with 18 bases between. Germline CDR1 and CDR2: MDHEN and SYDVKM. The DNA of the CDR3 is TGTGCCAGCAGACTCCCGACAGACCGAAGAGCTTTCTTT. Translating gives CASRLPTDRRAFF. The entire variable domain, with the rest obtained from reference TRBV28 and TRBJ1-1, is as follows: DVKVTQSSRYLVKRTGEKVFLECVQDMDHENMFWYRQDPGLGLRLIYFSYDVKMKEKGDIPEGYSVSREKKERFSLILESASTNQTSMYLCASRLPTDRRAFFGQGTRLTVV.

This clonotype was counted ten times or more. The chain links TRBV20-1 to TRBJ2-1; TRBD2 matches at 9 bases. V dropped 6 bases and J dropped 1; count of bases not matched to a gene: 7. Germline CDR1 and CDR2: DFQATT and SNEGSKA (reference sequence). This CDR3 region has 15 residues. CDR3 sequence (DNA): TGCAGTGCGGTAGCGGGAGCGGCGTCCTACAATGAGCAGTTCTTC. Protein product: CSAVAGAASYNEQFF.

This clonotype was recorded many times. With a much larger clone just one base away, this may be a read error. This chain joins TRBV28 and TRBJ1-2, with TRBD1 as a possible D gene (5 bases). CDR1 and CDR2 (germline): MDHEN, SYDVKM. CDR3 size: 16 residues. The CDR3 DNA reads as TGTGCCAGCAGCTTCCTACCTGGAGGGGTAAAAAATGGCTACAACTTC. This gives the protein CASSFLPGGVKNGYNF.

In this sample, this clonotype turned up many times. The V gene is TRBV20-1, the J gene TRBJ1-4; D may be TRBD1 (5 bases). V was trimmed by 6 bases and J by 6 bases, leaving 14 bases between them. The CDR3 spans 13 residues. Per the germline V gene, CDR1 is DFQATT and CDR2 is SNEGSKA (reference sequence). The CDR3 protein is CSANRRVDEKLFF. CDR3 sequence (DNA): TGCAGTGCCAACCGCAGGGTGGATGAAAAACTGTTTTTT.

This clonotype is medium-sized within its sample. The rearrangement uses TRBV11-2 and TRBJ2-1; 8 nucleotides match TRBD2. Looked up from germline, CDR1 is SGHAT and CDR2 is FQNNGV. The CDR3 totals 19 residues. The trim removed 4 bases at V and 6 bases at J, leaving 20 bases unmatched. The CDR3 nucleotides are TGTGCCAGCAGCTCCGGAGATTTCGTTTCGGGACTAGTGTTCAATGAGCAGTTCTTC. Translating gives CASSSGDFVSGLVFNEQFF.

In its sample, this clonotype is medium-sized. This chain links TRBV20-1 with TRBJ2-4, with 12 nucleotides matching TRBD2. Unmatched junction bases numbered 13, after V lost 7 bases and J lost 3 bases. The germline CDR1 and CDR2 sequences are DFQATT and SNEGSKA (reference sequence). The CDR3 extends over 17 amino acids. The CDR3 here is CSVKLAGGRVGKNIQYF. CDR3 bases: TGCAGTGTGAAACTAGCGGGAGGAAGGGTTGGCAAAAACATTCAGTACTTC.

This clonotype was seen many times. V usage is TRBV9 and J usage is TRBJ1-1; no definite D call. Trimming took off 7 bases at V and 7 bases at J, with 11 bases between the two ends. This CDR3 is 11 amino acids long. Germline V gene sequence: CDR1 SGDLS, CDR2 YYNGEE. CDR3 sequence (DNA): TGTGCCAGCGGATCTCTCCGTGAAGCTTTCTTT. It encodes CASGSLREAFF.

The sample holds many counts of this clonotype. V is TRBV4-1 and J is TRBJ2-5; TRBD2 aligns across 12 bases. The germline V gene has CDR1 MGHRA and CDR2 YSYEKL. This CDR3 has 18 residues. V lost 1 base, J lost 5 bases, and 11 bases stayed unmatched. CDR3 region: CASSQGPASGRAGETQYF. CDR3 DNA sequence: TGCGCCAGCAGCCAAGGTCCGGCTAGCGGGAGGGCCGGGGAGACCCAGTACTTC.

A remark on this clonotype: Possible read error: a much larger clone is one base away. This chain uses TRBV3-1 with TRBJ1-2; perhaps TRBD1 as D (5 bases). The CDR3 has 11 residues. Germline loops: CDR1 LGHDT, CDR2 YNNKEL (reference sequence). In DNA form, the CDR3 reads TGTGCCAGCTCCCAGGGATTTGGCTACAACTTC. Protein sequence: CASSQGFGYNF.

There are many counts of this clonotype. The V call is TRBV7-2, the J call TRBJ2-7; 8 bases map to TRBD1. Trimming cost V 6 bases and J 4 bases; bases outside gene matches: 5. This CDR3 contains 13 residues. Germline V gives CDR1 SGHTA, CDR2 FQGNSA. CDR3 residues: CASSSTGGYEQYF. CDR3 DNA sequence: TGTGCCAGCAGTTCTACAGGGGGGTACGAGCAGTACTTC.

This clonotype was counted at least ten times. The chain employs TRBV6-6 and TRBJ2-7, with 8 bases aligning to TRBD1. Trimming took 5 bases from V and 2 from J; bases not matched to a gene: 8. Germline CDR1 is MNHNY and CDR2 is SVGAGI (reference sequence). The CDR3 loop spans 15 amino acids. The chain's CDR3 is CASSPRTGNPYEQYF. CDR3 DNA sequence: TGTGCCAGCAGTCCCCGGACAGGGAACCCCTACGAGCAGTACTTC.

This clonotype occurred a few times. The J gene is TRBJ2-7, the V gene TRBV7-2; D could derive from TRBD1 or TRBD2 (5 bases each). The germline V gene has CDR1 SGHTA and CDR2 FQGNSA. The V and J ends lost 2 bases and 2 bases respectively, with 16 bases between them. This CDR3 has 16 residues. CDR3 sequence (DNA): TGTGCCAGCAGCTTAACTCTTGGGGACGTCGCCTACGAGCAGTACTTC. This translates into CASSLTLGDVAYEQYF.

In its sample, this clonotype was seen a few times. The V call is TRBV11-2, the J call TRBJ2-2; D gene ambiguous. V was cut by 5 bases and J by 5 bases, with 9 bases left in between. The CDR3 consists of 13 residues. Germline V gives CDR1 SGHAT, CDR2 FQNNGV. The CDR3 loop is CASSEVETGELFF. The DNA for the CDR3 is TGTGCCAGCAGCGAGGTAGAAACCGGGGAGCTGTTTTTT.

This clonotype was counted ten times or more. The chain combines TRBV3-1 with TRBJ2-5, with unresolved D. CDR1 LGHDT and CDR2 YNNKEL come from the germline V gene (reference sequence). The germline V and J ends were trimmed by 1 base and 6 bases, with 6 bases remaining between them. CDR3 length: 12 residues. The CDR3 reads CASSQALKTQYF. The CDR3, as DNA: TGTGCCAGCAGCCAAGCGCTGAAGACCCAGTACTTC.

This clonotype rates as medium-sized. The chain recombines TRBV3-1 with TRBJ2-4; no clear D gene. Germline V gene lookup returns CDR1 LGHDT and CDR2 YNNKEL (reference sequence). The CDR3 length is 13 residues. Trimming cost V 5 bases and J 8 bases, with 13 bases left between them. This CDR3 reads CASSFRSPDIQYF. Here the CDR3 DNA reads TGTGCCAGCAGCTTCAGATCCCCTGACATTCAGTACTTC.

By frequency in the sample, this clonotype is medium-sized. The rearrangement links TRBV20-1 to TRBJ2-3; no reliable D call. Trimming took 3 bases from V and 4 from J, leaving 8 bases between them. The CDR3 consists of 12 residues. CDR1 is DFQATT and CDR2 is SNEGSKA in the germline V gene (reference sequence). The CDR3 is CSASGRADTQYF. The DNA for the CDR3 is TGCAGTGCTAGTGGTAGAGCAGATACGCAGTATTTT.

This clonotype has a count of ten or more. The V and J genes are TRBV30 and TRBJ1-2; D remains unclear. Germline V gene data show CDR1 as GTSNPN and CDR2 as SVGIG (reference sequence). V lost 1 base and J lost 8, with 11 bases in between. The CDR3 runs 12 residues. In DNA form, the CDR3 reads TGTGCCTGGAGTGCCCGTCGCTGGGGCTACACCTTC. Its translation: CAWSARRWGYTF. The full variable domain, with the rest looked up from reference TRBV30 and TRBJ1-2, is SQTIHQWPATLVQPVGSPLSLECTVEGTSNPNLYWYRQAAGRGLQLLFYSVGIGQISSEVPQNLSASRPQDRQFILSSKKLLLSDSGFYLCAWSARRWGYTFGSGTRLTVV.

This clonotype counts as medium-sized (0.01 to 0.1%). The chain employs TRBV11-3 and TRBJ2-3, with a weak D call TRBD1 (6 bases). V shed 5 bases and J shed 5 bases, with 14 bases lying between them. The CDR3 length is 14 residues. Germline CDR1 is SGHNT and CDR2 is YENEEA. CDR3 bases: TGTGCCAGCAGCCGGGACACTTTTCTAGATACGCAGTATTTT. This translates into CASSRDTFLDTQYF.

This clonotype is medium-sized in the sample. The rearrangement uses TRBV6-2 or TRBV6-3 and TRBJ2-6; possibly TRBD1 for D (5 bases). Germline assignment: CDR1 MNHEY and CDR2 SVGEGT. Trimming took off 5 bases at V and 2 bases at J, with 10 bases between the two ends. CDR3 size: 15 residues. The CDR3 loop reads CASSASGPGANVLTF. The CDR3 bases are TGTGCCAGCAGTGCCTCAGGGCCTGGGGCCAACGTCCTGACTTTC.

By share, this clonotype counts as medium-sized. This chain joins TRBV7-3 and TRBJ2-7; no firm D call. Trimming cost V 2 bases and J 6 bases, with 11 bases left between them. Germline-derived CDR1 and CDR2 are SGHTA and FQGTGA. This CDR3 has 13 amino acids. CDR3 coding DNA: TGTGCCAGCAGCTTATTCAAGGGATTCGAGCAGTACTTC. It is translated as CASSLFKGFEQYF.

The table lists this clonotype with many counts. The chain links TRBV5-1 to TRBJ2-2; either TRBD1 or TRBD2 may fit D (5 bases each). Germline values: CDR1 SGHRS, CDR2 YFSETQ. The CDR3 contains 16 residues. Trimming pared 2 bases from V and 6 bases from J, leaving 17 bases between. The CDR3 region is CASSLRPGREAGELFF. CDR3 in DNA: TGCGCCAGCAGCTTACGACCGGGACGGGAAGCCGGGGAGCTGTTTTTT.

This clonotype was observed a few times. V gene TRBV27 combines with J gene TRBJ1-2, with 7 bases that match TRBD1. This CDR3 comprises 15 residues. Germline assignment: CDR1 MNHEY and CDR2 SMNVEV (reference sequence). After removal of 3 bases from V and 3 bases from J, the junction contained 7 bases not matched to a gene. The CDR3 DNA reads TGTGCCAGCAGTTTGTCCCGACAGGGTTACTATGGCTACACCTTC. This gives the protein CASSLSRQGYYGYTF.

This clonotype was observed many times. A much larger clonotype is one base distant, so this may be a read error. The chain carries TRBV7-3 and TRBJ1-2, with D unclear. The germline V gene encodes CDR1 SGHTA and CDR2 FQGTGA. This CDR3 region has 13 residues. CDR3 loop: CASSLIPSDGYNF. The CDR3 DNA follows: TGTGCCAGCAGCTTAATCCCATCTGATGGCTACAACTTC.

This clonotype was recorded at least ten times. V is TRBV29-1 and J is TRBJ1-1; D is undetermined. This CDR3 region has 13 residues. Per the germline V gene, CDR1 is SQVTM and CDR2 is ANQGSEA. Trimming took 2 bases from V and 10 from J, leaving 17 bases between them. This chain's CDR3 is CSVESELQVGAFF. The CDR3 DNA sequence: TGCAGCGTTGAAAGCGAACTCCAAGTCGGAGCTTTCTTT.

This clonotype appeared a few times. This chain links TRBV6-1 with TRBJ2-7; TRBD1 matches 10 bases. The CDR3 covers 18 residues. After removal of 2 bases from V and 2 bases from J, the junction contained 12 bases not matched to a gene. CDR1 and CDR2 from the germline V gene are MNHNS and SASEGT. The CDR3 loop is CASSERGSGTGDAYEQYF. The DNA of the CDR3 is TGTGCCAGCAGTGAAAGGGGCTCCGGGACAGGGGACGCCTACGAGCAGTACTTC.

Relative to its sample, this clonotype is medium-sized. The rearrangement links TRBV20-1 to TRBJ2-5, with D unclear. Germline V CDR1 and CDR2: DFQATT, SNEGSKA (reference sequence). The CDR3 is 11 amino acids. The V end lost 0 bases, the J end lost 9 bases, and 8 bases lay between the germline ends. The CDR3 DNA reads TGCAGTGCTAGAGATAGGTGGGCCCAGTACTTC. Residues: CSARDRWAQYF.

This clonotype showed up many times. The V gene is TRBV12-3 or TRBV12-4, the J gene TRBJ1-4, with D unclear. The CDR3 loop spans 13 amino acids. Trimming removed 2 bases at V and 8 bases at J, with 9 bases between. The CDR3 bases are TGTGCCAGCAGTTTATTGACGGCAGAAAAACTGTTTTTT. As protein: CASSLLTAEKLFF.

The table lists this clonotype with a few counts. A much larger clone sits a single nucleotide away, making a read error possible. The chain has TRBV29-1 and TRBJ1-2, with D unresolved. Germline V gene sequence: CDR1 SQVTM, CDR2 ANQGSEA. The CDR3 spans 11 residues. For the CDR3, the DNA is TGCAGCGTTTTCCACGGCTATGGCTACAACTTC. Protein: CSVFHGYGYNF.

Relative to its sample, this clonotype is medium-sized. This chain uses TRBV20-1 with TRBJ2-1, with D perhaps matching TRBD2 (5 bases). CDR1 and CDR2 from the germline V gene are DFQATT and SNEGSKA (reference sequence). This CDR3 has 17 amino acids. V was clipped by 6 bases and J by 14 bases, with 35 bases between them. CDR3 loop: CSAENSLAAAHTSEEFF. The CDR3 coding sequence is TGCAGTGCCGAAAACTCCCTAGCTGCGGCCCACACATCGGAGGAGTTCTTC.